This T cell receptor (beta chain) was captured by sequencing in a study of beta chain features in type 1 diabetes. In its sample, this clone was seen a few times. TCRB transcripts that were expressed got sequenced, as all of the isolated RNA had been reverse transcribed. Sequencing was performed with immunoSEQ multiplex PCR; in TCRdb, only in-frame clones are kept and a portion is missing. The data show under 950,000 clones, under 20% seen once. With 2 bases removed from V and 10 bases from J, the gap between germline ends came to 20 bases. The CDR3 totals 15 residues. Per the germline V gene, CDR1 is MNHNY and CDR2 is SVGAGI (reference sequence).

The source of this sequence is a young woman in good health. This sequence joins TRBV6-6 and TRBJ1-1, with D possibly TRBD1 on 5 matching bases. Sequencing was performed on naive CD4+ T cells from blood. This CDR3 reads CASSYTHIGAVRAFF. The CDR3 DNA sequence: TGTGCCAGCAGTTACACTCATATAGGGGCAGTGAGAGCTTTCTTT.